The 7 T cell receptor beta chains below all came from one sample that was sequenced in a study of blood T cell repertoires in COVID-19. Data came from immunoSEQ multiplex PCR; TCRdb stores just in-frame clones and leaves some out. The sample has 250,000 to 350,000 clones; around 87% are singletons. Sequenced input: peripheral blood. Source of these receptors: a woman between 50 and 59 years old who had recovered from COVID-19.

CDR3 amino acids: CASSQVFGWNTEAFF. CDR3 nucleotide sequence: TGTGCCAGCAGCCAAGTCTTTGGCTGGAACACTGAAGCTTTCTTT. The chain is built from TRBV3-1 (or the pseudogene TRBV3-2) and TRBJ1-1, with D uncertain. Germline V gene sequence: CDR1 LGHDT, CDR2 YNNKEL (reference sequence). This CDR3 spans 15 amino acids. V was cut by 1 base and J by 1 base, with 10 bases left in between.

The CDR3 loop is CASSLSSDIYGYTF. In DNA form, the CDR3 reads TGTGCCAGCAGCTTATCTTCGGACATCTATGGCTACACCTTC. The chain employs TRBV7-9 and TRBJ1-2; D might be TRBD1 (5 bases). Germline values: CDR1 SEHNR, CDR2 FQNEAQ (reference sequence). The V end lost 2 bases, the J end lost 4 bases, and 11 bases lay between the germline ends. The CDR3 covers 14 residues.

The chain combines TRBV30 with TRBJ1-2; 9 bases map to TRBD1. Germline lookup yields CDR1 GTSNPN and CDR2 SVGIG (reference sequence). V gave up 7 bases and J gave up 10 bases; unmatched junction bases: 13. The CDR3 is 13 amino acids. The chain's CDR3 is CASSSGDRVVYTF. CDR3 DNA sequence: TGTGCCTCTTCCTCCGGGGACAGGGTAGTCTACACCTTC.

The CDR3 sequence is CASSSGSGGQYF. The CDR3 DNA follows: TGTGCCAGCAGCTCGGGTTCTGGCGGGCAGTATTTT. The genes are TRBV5-6 and TRBJ2-3; D not resolved. In germline, CDR1 is SGHDT, CDR2 YYEEEE. This CDR3 contains 12 residues. V lost 3 bases, J lost 11 bases, and 13 bases lay in between. The full variable domain, with the rest looked up from reference TRBV5-6 and TRBJ2-3, is DAGVTQSPTHLIKTRGQQVTLRCSPKSGHDTVSWYQQALGQGPQFIFQYYEEEERQRGNFPDRFSGHQFPNYSSELNVNALLLGDSALYLCASSSGSGGQYFGPGTRLTVL.

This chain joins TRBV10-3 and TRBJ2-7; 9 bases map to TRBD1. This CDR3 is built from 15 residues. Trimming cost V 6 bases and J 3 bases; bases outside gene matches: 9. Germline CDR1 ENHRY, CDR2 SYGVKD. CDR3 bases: TGTGCCATCAGAGACTCCGGGACAGGGTTCTACGAGCAGTACTTC. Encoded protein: CAIRDSGTGFYEQYF.

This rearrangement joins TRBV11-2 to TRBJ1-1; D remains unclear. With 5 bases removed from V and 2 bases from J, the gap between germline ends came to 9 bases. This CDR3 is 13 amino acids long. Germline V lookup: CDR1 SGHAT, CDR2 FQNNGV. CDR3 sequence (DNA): TGTGCCAGCAGCCCTTACAGCAACACTGAAGCTTTCTTT. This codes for CASSPYSNTEAFF.

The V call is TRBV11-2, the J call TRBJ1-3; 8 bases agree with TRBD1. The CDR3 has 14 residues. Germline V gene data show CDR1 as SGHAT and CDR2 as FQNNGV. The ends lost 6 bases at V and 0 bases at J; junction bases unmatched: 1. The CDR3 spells CASRTGGSGNTIYF. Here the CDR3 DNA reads TGTGCCAGCAGAACAGGGGGCTCTGGAAACACCATATATTTT.